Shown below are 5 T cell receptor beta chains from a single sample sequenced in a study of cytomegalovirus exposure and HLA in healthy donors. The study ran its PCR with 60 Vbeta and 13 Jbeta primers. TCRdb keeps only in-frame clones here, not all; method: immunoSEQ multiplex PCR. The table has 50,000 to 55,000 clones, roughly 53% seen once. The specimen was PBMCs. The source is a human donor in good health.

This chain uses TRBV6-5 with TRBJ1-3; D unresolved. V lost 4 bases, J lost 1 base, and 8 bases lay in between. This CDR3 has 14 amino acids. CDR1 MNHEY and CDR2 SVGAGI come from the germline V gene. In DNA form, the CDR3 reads TGTGCCAGCAGTTCCGGTATTTCTGGAAACACCATATATTTT. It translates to CASSSGISGNTIYF.

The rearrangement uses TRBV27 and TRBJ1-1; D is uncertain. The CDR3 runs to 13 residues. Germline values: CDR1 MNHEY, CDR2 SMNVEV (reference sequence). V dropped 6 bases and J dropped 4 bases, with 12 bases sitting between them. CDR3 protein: CASSYGEGTEAFF. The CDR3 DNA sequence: TGTGCCAGCAGCTATGGAGAGGGCACTGAAGCTTTCTTT.

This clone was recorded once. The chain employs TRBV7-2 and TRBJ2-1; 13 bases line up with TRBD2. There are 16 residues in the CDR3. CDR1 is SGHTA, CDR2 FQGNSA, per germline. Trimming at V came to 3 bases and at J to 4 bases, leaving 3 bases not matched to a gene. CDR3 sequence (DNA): TGTGCCAGCAGCTTTACGACTAGCGGGGGGTACAATGAGCAGTTCTTC. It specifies CASSFTTSGGYNEQFF.

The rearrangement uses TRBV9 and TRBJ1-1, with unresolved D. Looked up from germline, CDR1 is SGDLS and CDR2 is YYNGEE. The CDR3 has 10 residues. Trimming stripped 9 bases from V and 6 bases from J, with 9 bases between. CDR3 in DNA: TGTGCCACCGACTCCCCTGAAGCTTTCTTT. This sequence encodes CATDSPEAFF.

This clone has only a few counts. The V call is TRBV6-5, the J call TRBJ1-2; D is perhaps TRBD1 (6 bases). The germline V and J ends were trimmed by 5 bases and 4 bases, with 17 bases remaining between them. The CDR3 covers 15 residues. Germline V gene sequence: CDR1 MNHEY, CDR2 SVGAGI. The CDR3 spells CASSRTAASTYGYTF. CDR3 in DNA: TGTGCCAGCAGTAGGACAGCCGCTTCTACCTATGGCTACACCTTC.